Listed below are T cell receptor beta chains from one sample, sequenced in a study of somatic reversion in DOCK8 deficiency. TCRdb fed the multiplex PCR reads into MiXCR, producing one record per CDR3 protein. The sample includes about 1,400 distinct CDR3 sequences, approximately 20% seen only once; the top ten take 65% to 85%. Sequencing used blood. These receptors all stem from a human donor with DOCK8 deficiency. The CDR3 runs from the conserved cysteine through the conserved F or W. A D gene is named only where the DNA matches it firmly. Not every row has a clone size; where given, it reads once, few, many or a size class.

size: many
J: TRBJ1-2
D: -
V: TRBV4-1
DNA: TGCGCCAGCAGCCACCCTGGGAGGGACGGCTACACCTTC
CDR3: CASSHPGRDGYTF

size: many
J: TRBJ1-2
D: -
V: TRBV4-2
DNA: TGTGCCAGCAGCCAACCACCTCGGACGGCTAACTATGGCTACACCTTC
CDR3: CASSQPPRTANYGYTF

size: many
J: TRBJ1-4
D: -
V: TRBV4-3
DNA: TGCGCCAGCAGCCAACTTCGAACCGAAAAACTGTTTTTT
CDR3: CASSQLRTEKLFF

size: medium-sized
J: TRBJ1-1
D: -
V: TRBV28
DNA: TGTGCCAGCAGCCTCACCGGGGGGGTCTTGAACACTGAAGCTTTCTTT
CDR3: CASSLTGGVLNTEAFF

size: many
J: TRBJ1-2
D: -
V: TRBV19
DNA: TGTGCCAGTAGTATAGCGGCAGGGACTAACTATGGCTACACCTTC
CDR3: CASSIAAGTNYGYTF

size: -
J: TRBJ1-2
D: -
V: TRBV29-1
DNA: TGCAGCGTTCGACGCGGGTATGGCTACACCTTC
CDR3: CSVRRGYGYTF

size: many
J: TRBJ2-5
D: TRBD2
V: TRBV20-1
DNA: TGCAGTGCTGGACCCGGGGGGGCCGGAGAGACCCAGTACTTC
CDR3: CSAGPGGAGETQYF

size: many
J: TRBJ1-1
D: -
V: TRBV2
DNA: TGTGCCAGCAGTGGAGAGATTGAAGCTTTCTTT
CDR3: CASSGEIEAFF

size: -
J: TRBJ1-2
D: TRBD1
V: TRBV5-1
DNA: TGCGCCAGCAGCTTGGCACAGGGGCGGAGTGGCTACACCTTC
CDR3: CASSLAQGRSGYTF

size: -
J: TRBJ1-2
D: -
V: TRBV11-2
DNA: TGTGCCAGCAGCTTAGTGGGGAGGTACCCGAACTATGGCTACACCTTC
CDR3: CASSLVGRYPNYGYTF

size: medium-sized
J: TRBJ2-1
D: -
V: TRBV20-1
DNA: TGCAGTGCTCTAATTATGAGGGCCCAGGGGGGGGAGCAGTTCTTC
CDR3: CSALIMRAQGGEQFF

size: medium-sized
J: TRBJ2-2
D: -
V: TRBV12-3/TRBV12-4
DNA: TGTGCCAGCACCCCTTGGGTCACCGGGGAGCTGTTTTTT
CDR3: CASTPWVTGELFF

size: medium-sized
J: TRBJ1-1
D: -
V: TRBV12-3/TRBV12-4
DNA: TGTGCCAGCAGCCGCCGCGGGGCGGACACTGAAGCTTTCTTT
CDR3: CASSRRGADTEAFF

size: medium-sized
J: TRBJ1-6
D: TRBD1
V: TRBV10-3
DNA: TGTGCCATCAGCAGTGGGGGGGGCAGGGGGTCCGGGACGAGCTCCTATAATTCACCCCTCCACTTT
CDR3: CAISSGGGRGSGTSSYNSPLHF

size: -
J: TRBJ1-2
D: -
V: TRBV7-2
DNA: TGTGCCAGCAGCTTTACTAACTATGGCTACACCTTC
CDR3: CASSFTNYGYTF

size: few
J: TRBJ2-5
D: TRBD2
V: TRBV20-1
DNA: TGCAGTGCTGGACCCGGGGGGACCGGAGAGACCCAGTACTTC
CDR3: CSAGPGGTGETQYF

size: -
J: TRBJ2-3
D: -
V: TRBV7-9
DNA: TGTGCCAGCAGCTCGGTTAACAGGGGCACAGATACGCAGTATTTT
CDR3: CASSSVNRGTDTQYF

size: many
J: TRBJ1-2
D: -
V: TRBV12-3/TRBV12-4
DNA: TGTGCCAGCAGTTTAGCGAGGGGGTTCTATGGCTACACCTTC
CDR3: CASSLARGFYGYTF